These T cell receptor beta chains were read from a single sample in a study of T-cell memory formation after mild COVID-19. TCRdb reprocessed the 5' RACE reads via MiXCR and lists one record per CDR3 protein. This table has 300,000 to 400,000 distinct CDR3 sequences, 10% to 15% appearing once. The sequencing input was PBMCs or a T cell subset sorted from them (not recorded which). The origin of the receptors is a man aged 18 to 29 who had mild COVID-19 (a few samples of this study predate the infection). Cell type and time point are not known. Each CDR3 is given with its conserved first and last residue. The D gene is left open where the match is weak. Only some rows state a clone size, as once, few, many or a class for expanded clones.

size,D,V,J,DNA,CDR3
-,-,TRBV5-4,TRBJ2-6,TGTGCCAGCAGCTTGGTTGGGGTGACGGCTGGGGCCAACGTCCTGACTTTC,CASSLVGVTAGANVLTF
few,-,TRBV5-1,TRBJ2-7,TGCGCCAGCAGCTCCGCCCGGGGGACCTACGAGCAGTACTTC,CASSSARGTYEQYF
few,TRBD1,TRBV28,TRBJ1-2,TGTGCCAGCAGTTCGGCAGGGGGCAGTGGCTACACCTTC,CASSSAGGSGYTF
-,-,TRBV27,TRBJ2-7,TGTGCCAGCAGACGGACTCAGTACTACGAGCAGTACTTC,CASRRTQYYEQYF
many,-,TRBV5-1,TRBJ2-5,TGCGCCAGCAGCCTAAGGGCGACAGAGCAAGAGACCCAGTACTTC,CASSLRATEQETQYF
-,TRBD1,TRBV12-5,TRBJ1-1,TGTGCTAGTGCCGGGACAGTGGAGAACACTGAAGCTTTCTTT,CASAGTVENTEAFF
-,-,TRBV5-4,TRBJ2-7,TGTGCCAGCAGGTCCGGATACAACTACGAGCAGTACTTC,CASRSGYNYEQYF
few,-,TRBV4-1,TRBJ2-1,TGCGCCAGCAGCCTACGGCGGGCGGGGCCGAGGGATGAGCAGTTCTTC,CASSLRRAGPRDEQFF
many,-,TRBV28,TRBJ2-5,TGTGCCAGCAGTTTATTCCAGTTTACCGGGACAAAGAGCGAGACCCAGTACTTC,CASSLFQFTGTKSETQYF
few,TRBD1,TRBV6-5,TRBJ1-6,TGTGCCAGCAGTTACTCGATACAGGGGAGCTCCTATAATTCACCCCTCCACTTT,CASSYSIQGSSYNSPLHF
-,-,TRBV4-3,TRBJ2-1,TGCGCCAGCAGCCAAGCCCCAGGGGTCGATGAGCAGTTCTTC,CASSQAPGVDEQFF
few,-,TRBV29-1,TRBJ1-2,TGCAGCGTTGTGGTCCGGGGAGGCTACACCTTC,CSVVVRGGYTF
-,TRBD1,TRBV7-9,TRBJ1-2,TGTGCCAGCAGCTCCAGACAGGGGGAGGGCTACACCTTC,CASSSRQGEGYTF
-,-,TRBV7-9,TRBJ1-1,TGTGCCAGCAGGTCCACTGGGGAAGCTTTCTTT,CASRSTGEAFF
-,-,TRBV6-5,TRBJ2-3,TGTGCCAGCAGCCGAGAGGGGGAAAGCAGCACAGATACGCAGTATTTT,CASSREGESSTDTQYF
few,-,TRBV7-9,TRBJ1-2,TGTGCCAGCTCGGTCCGGGGGAGCGACTATGGCTACACCTTC,CASSVRGSDYGYTF
-,-,TRBV7-2,TRBJ2-7,TGTGCCAGCAGCATCTACATGCCTTCATACGAGCAGTACTTC,CASSIYMPSYEQYF
-,-,TRBV12-3/TRBV12-4,TRBJ1-6,TGTGCCAGCAGCCGACAGATTACTAATTCACCCCTCCACTTT,CASSRQITNSPLHF
-,-,TRBV6-2/TRBV6-3,TRBJ1-2,TGTGCCAGCAGTTACTTGGCTCGGGGAGGTTATGGCTACACCTTC,CASSYLARGGYGYTF
-,TRBD1,TRBV29-1,TRBJ2-2,TGCAGCGGCATAACAGGGGGCGTGAGCACCGGGGAGCTGTTTTTT,CSGITGGVSTGELFF
-,TRBD1,TRBV6-5,TRBJ1-5,TGTGCCAGCAGTTACTCCGGGACAGGGGGGACCGATCAGCCCCAGCATTTT,CASSYSGTGGTDQPQHF
-,TRBD1,TRBV29-1,TRBJ2-1,TGCAGCGTTGTAGACAGGGCTATGACCCCCTACAATGAGCAGTTCTTC,CSVVDRAMTPYNEQFF
few,-,TRBV5-1,TRBJ2-2,TGCGCCAGCAGCTTGGCCACAGGGAACACCGGGGAGCTGTTTTTT,CASSLATGNTGELFF
many,-,TRBV7-6,TRBJ2-1,TGTGCCAGCAGCTTAGGGGGGGGCGAGCAGTTCTTC,CASSLGGGEQFF
few,-,TRBV28,TRBJ1-1,TGTGCCAGCAGCTTCCCATTGGGCATGAACACTGAAGCTTTCTTT,CASSFPLGMNTEAFF
few,-,TRBV20-1,TRBJ2-1,TGCAGTGCTAGAGACCTAAGCGGGCGGCTAGCCTACAATGAGCAGTTCTTC,CSARDLSGRLAYNEQFF
many,-,TRBV6-6,TRBJ1-2,TGTGCCAGCAGTTACCCGGACGACCTGGGCGGCTACACCTTC,CASSYPDDLGGYTF
-,TRBD1,TRBV4-3,TRBJ1-5,TGCGCCAGCAGCCAAGATAACGGACAGGGTGGCCAGCCCCAGCATTTT,CASSQDNGQGGQPQHF
few,TRBD1,TRBV7-9,TRBJ2-1,TGTGCCAGCAGCTCCGGACAGGCCCAGTTCTTC,CASSSGQAQFF
many,-,TRBV11-1,TRBJ2-3,TGTGCCAGCAGCTTACCGCGGGGCACAGATACGCAGTATTTT,CASSLPRGTDTQYF
few,TRBD2,TRBV20-1,TRBJ2-5,TGCAGTGCTAGCGGCTTCCCTAGCGGGGGGGCCAGGGGAAAGGAGACCCAGTACTTC,CSASGFPSGGARGKETQYF